These 11 T cell receptor beta chains were all obtained from the same sample, sequenced in a study of blood T cells in healthy people across ages (dated by TCRdb to 2014 to 2015). The library was made by 5' RACE. Sequencing was performed on an Illumina HiSeq 2500. A second PCR of roughly 6 to 11 cycles was run with a J-beta primer mix and a sample-barcoded 5' primer. The public sequencing data were trimmed at Q25 with fastp and processed into clonotypes with MiXCR by TCRdb, which kept only in-frame beta chains. Entries are consolidated by CDR3 protein sequence, retaining the most common genes and DNA. In all, the sample holds 1,300,000 or so distinct CDR3 sequences, and approximately 59% of those were seen once. 5% to 7% of the sample belongs to the ten largest clones. Sequenced sample: blood. Every receptor here comes from a young man in good health.

The chain links TRBV14 to TRBJ2-7; 7 bases map to TRBD1. V shed 3 bases, J shed 3 bases, and the junction held 8 bases outside the gene matches. Germline CDR1 SGHDN, CDR2 FVKESK. CDR3 length: 15 residues. The CDR3 nucleotides read TGTGCCAGCAGCCACTTCCGGGACAGCTACTACGAGCAGTACTTC. It is translated as CASSHFRDSYYEQYF. Looking up the rest from reference TRBV14 and TRBJ2-7 gives the full variable domain: EAGVTQFPSHSVIEKGQTVTLRCDPISGHDNLYWYRRVMGKEIKFLLHFVKESKQDESGMPNNRFLAERTGGTYSTLKVQPAELEDSGVYFCASSHFRDSYYEQYFGPGTRLTVT.

In this sample, this clonotype turned up a few times. CDR3 in DNA: TGTGCCAGCAGCTTCAAAGACACTGAAGCTTTCTTT. The encoded protein is CASSFKDTEAFF. The chain is built from TRBV11-2 and TRBJ1-1; D is uncertain. CDR3 length: 12 amino acids. V lost 3 bases and J lost 3, with 5 bases in between. Germline V gene data show CDR1 as SGHAT and CDR2 as FQNNGV.

A few counts support this clonotype. This rearrangement joins TRBV6-5 to TRBJ2-1; 7 bases are a match to TRBD2. The germline CDR1 and CDR2 sequences are MNHEY and SVGAGI. V gave up 0 bases and J gave up 10 bases; unmatched junction bases: 12. This CDR3 is built from 16 residues. The CDR3 protein is CASSYSMEAAGREQFF. CDR3 sequence (DNA): TGTGCCAGCAGTTACTCGATGGAGGCAGCGGGAAGAGAGCAGTTCTTC.

This clonotype has just a few counts. The rearrangement uses TRBV7-9 and TRBJ2-6, with 7 positions matching TRBD1. This CDR3 spans 14 amino acids. V was clipped by 8 bases and J by 3 bases; unmatched bases: 4. The germline V gene has CDR1 SEHNR and CDR2 FQNEAQ (reference sequence). CDR3 amino acids: CASGRGNGANVLTF. In nucleotides, the CDR3 is TGTGCCAGCGGCAGGGGGAATGGGGCCAACGTCCTGACTTTC.

This clonotype was counted only a few times. The chain has TRBV20-1 and TRBJ2-5; TRBD2 agrees at 13 bases. Unmatched junction bases numbered 6, after V lost 2 bases and J lost 3 bases. The CDR3 totals 16 residues. Germline CDR1 is DFQATT and CDR2 is SNEGSKA (reference sequence). CDR3 region: CSARSPGLAGKETQYF. DNA of the CDR3: TGCAGTGCTAGATCCCCGGGACTAGCGGGAAAAGAGACCCAGTACTTC.

The rearrangement links TRBV6-2 or TRBV6-3 to TRBJ1-2, with TRBD1 as a possible D gene (6 bases). V was pared by 6 bases and J by 4 bases, with 15 bases between. The length of the CDR3 is 14 residues. Germline V gene data show CDR1 as MNHEY and CDR2 as SVGEGT. DNA for the CDR3: TGTGCCAGCAGCACTACGGGACACATCTATGGCTACACCTTC. Protein: CASSTTGHIYGYTF.

Note on this clonotype: This may stem from a read error, because a much larger clone lies one nucleotide away. The chain uses TRBV4-1 and TRBJ2-7; D unclear. Germline assignment: CDR1 MGHRA and CDR2 YSYEKL. CDR3 length: 13 amino acids. The CDR3: CASSGIQFYVQYF. The CDR3 DNA sequence: TGCGCCAGCTCTGGGATCCAGTTCTACGTGCAGTACTTC.

This clonotype was counted only a few times. The CDR3 spells CASSLKVEQTTDTQYF. In DNA form, the CDR3 reads TGCGCCAGCAGCTTAAAGGTAGAACAGACCACAGATACGCAGTATTTT. V is TRBV5-1 and J is TRBJ2-3; no firm D call. The CDR3 is made up of 16 amino acids. The V gene's germline CDR1 is SGHRS and CDR2 YFSETQ. V gave up 2 bases and J gave up 2 bases, with 15 bases separating them.

This clonotype was seen a few times. This chain connects TRBV7-9 to TRBJ1-2; 7 nucleotides line up with TRBD1. Per the germline V gene, CDR1 is SEHNR and CDR2 is FQNEAQ (reference sequence). The V segment lost 5 bases and the J segment 7 bases; nucleotides outside the gene matches: 7. This CDR3 comprises 13 residues. This CDR3 reads CASSRGTDRGYTF. CDR3 DNA sequence: TGTGCCAGCAGCAGAGGGACAGATCGTGGCTACACCTTC.

This clonotype was recorded a few times. The chain links TRBV6-6 to TRBJ2-4; D may be TRBD2 (5 bases). The germline V gene encodes CDR1 MNHNY and CDR2 SVGAGI (reference sequence). With 2 bases removed from V and 1 base from J, the gap between germline ends came to 12 bases. The CDR3 covers 16 residues. CDR3 DNA: TGTGCCAGCAGTTACGCGAGGAGGAGGGCCAAAAACATTCAGTACTTC. Translating gives CASSYARRRAKNIQYF.

This chain connects TRBV20-1 to TRBJ2-1; weak D call: TRBD1 (6 bases). CDR1 is DFQATT, CDR2 SNEGSKA, per germline (reference sequence). This CDR3 has 15 residues. V was pared by 1 base and J by 5 bases, with 15 bases between. The CDR3 DNA follows: TGCAGTGCTAGAGGACCCCGGGACACCAACAATGAGCAGTTCTTC. Residues: CSARGPRDTNNEQFF.